This entry describes one T cell receptor beta chain. Its antigen is not known. This record comes from a study of OX40 agonist ivuxolimab in advanced cancers. Study details: Each dose-escalation patient presented with hepatocellular carcinoma, melanoma, renal cell or head and neck cancer. Study-level results: CD4+ and CD8+ blood T cells expanded clonally by week 6 at 0.1 to 3.0 mg/kg.

CDR1 LNHDA and CDR2 SQIVND come from the germline V gene (reference sequence). V lost 6 bases and J lost 0, with 15 bases in between. The CDR3 sequence is 17 residues long. Measured with immunoSEQ multiplex PCR; TCRdb has only the in-frame clones, and not every one. The data contain 65,000 to 90,000 clones, about 82% of them singletons. The sequenced sample was CD4+ or CD8+ T cells sorted from blood, obtained in a trial of the OX40 agonist ivuxolimab. The sequence was obtained from an adult with an advanced solid tumor such as melanoma, head and neck, liver or kidney cancer. The chain carries TRBV19 and TRBJ1-6; D not resolved. DNA for the CDR3: TGTGCCAGTAGGTCAGGTGGCAGAGGCTCCTATAATTCACCCCTCCACTTT. Protein sequence: CASRSGGRGSYNSPLHF.